A single sample gave rise to the 9 T cell receptor beta chains below, sequenced in a study of technical replicates of blood from a handful of donors. Some clones are missing from TCRdb's copy, which holds only in-frame ones; the method was immunoSEQ multiplex PCR. The sample has tens of thousands of clones; approximately 90% are singletons. Sequencing used PBMCs. Receptor source: a human donor in good health. Some clones in this sample may be carry-over from other donors' samples.

The chain is built from TRBV29-1 and TRBJ2-5; D uncertain. Trimming stripped 4 bases from V and 1 base from J, with 7 bases between. CDR3 length: 12 amino acids. CDR1 is SQVTM, CDR2 ANQGSEA, per germline. CDR3 in amino acids: CSVATSQETQYF. CDR3 sequence (DNA): TGCAGCGTTGCGACTTCCCAAGAGACCCAGTACTTC.

This sequence joins TRBV6-5 and TRBJ2-7, with TRBD1 matching over 7 bases. Per the germline V gene, CDR1 is MNHEY and CDR2 is SVGAGI. The V and J ends lost 10 bases and 3 bases, in that order; junction bases with no gene match: 12. The CDR3 spans 14 residues. The CDR3 DNA reads TGTGCCACCAAAAGGGAGACAGGGCGCTACGAGCAGTACTTC. Translation gives CATKRETGRYEQYF.

The CDR3 protein is CASSQDRGSYNEQFF. DNA for the CDR3: TGCGCCAGCAGCCAAGATCGAGGTTCCTACAATGAGCAGTTCTTC. The gene calls are TRBV4-3 and TRBJ2-1; D is uncertain. V lost 0 bases to trimming and J lost 1 base, with 7 bases between them. CDR1 LGHNA and CDR2 YSLEER come from the germline V gene. This CDR3 region has 15 residues.

The chain carries TRBV10-3 and TRBJ2-7; tentatively, D is TRBD2 (6 bases). CDR1 ENHRY and CDR2 SYGVKD come from the germline V gene. CDR3 length equals 14 residues. Between the trimmed V and J ends, which lost 4 bases and 5 bases, there was a span of 15 bases. CDR3 nucleotides: TGTGCCATCAGTGCTAAGCGGGCGAACCACGAGCAGTACTTC. Its translation is CAISAKRANHEQYF.

The rearrangement joins TRBV7-3 to TRBJ2-2; 8 bases agree with TRBD2. The CDR3 runs to 14 residues. Germline CDR1 is SGHTA and CDR2 is FQGTGA. V gave up 8 bases and J gave up 3 bases; unmatched junction bases: 5. DNA for the CDR3: TGTGCCAGCCGGGGGGGCCGTGACACCGGGGAGCTGTTTTTT. Translated: CASRGGRDTGELFF. Full variable domain (rest looked up from reference TRBV7-3 and TRBJ2-2): GAGVSQTPSNKVTEKGKYVELRCDPISGHTALYWYRQSLGQGPEFLIYFQGTGAADDSGLPNDRFFAVRPEGSVSTLKIQRTERGDSAVYLCASRGGRDTGELFFGEGSRLTVL.

V is TRBV27 and J is TRBJ1-5, with 8 bases identical to TRBD1. The CDR3 extends over 14 amino acids. V shed 5 bases, J shed 6 bases, and the junction held 6 bases outside the gene matches. Germline V gives CDR1 MNHEY, CDR2 SMNVEV (reference sequence). The DNA of the CDR3 is TGTGCCAGCAGTATCGGACAGGGCGGTCAGCCCCAGCATTTT. Protein sequence: CASSIGQGGQPQHF.

The rearrangement joins TRBV5-1 to TRBJ2-7; D call uncertain. The CDR3 consists of 13 residues. The germline gives CDR1 SGHRS, CDR2 YFSETQ. Trimming removed 0 bases at V and 5 bases at J, with 9 bases between. The DNA of the CDR3 is TGCGCCAGCAGCTTGGCCGCGTATCACGAGCAGTACTTC. Translating gives CASSLAAYHEQYF.

The rearrangement joins TRBV10-3 to TRBJ1-3; TRBD1 matches 12 bases. In germline, CDR1 is ENHRY, CDR2 SYGVKD. Germline trimming cut 10 bases from V and 2 bases from J; bases unmatched to any gene: 6. This CDR3 comprises 15 residues. For the CDR3, the DNA is TGTGCCACAGGTGGGGACAGGGGGCCTGGAAACACCATATATTTT. Encoded protein: CATGGDRGPGNTIYF.

The chain joins TRBV9 to TRBJ2-7; 8 nucleotides agree with TRBD2. The V gene's germline CDR1 is SGDLS and CDR2 YYNGEE. This CDR3 region has 15 residues. V gave up 3 bases and J gave up 3 bases; unmatched junction bases: 8. CDR3 nucleotide sequence: TGTGCCAGCAGCGCCAGCGGGGGTGGCTACTACGAGCAGTACTTC. As protein: CASSASGGGYYEQYF.